This TCR beta chain comes out of a study of response to subunit inactivated influenza vaccine. V was clipped by 1 base and J by 3 bases, with 8 bases between them. Germline V lookup: CDR1 LNHNV, CDR2 YYDKDF (reference sequence). CDR3 length: 14 amino acids. TCRdb re-derived calls from the RT-PCR reads in MiXCR, one entry per CDR3 protein. The data contain hundreds of thousands of distinct CDR3 sequences, 25% of them singletons. Whole-study results and caveats: Few new T cells, the authors suggested, are recruited by each seasonal influenza vaccination.

This clonotype was seen a few times. The antigen remains unidentified. Material: CD4+ T cells sorted from PBMCs, obtained 5 days after vaccination. The chain carries TRBV15 and TRBJ2-3; D is undetermined. This TCR was recovered from a man between 45 and 60 years old who received an inactivated influenza vaccine. The CDR3 spells CATSRGPWTDTQYF. CDR3 nucleotides: TGTGCCACCAGCAGAGGGCCCTGGACAGATACGCAGTATTTT.